Listed below are T cell receptor beta chains from one sample, sequenced in a study of neurological immune-mediated disorders. TCRdb fed the 5' RACE reads into MiXCR, producing one record per CDR3 protein. The data contain 30,000 to 40,000 distinct CDR3 sequences, 3.5% to 4% of them singletons. Sample: PBMCs. Receptors were obtained from a man aged 25 to 45 with multiple sclerosis. Each CDR3 is given with its conserved first and last residue. The D gene is left open where the match is weak. Only some rows state a clone size, as once, few, many or a class for expanded clones.

V	size	D	J	DNA	CDR3
TRBV4-3	few	-	TRBJ2-2	TGCGCCAGCAGCCAAGGGGAAGGGGCAGGGTCCACCGGGGAGCTGTTTTTT	CASSQGEGAGSTGELFF
TRBV12-3/TRBV12-4	many	-	TRBJ2-3	TGTGCCAGCAGTCCGAAGGGAGTGGAGGCGCAGTATTTT	CASSPKGVEAQYF
TRBV5-1	many	-	TRBJ1-4	TGCGCCAGCAGTTTAACGGCAACTAATGAAAAACTGTTTTTT	CASSLTATNEKLFF
TRBV29-1	many	-	TRBJ1-5	TGCAGCGTCCGGGAAACTGAGGATCAGCCCCAGCATTTT	CSVRETEDQPQHF
TRBV5-1	many	-	TRBJ2-7	TGCGCCAGCAGCTCCTACCGGGACACCTTTTCCTACGAGCAGTACTTC	CASSSYRDTFSYEQYF
TRBV12-3/TRBV12-4	many	-	TRBJ2-1	TGTGCCAGCAGTTTCTCCGATGAGCAGTTCTTC	CASSFSDEQFF
TRBV20-1	-	-	TRBJ1-1	TGCAGTGCTAGAGACGTGGCCAGAGAAAGTGAAGCTTTCTTT	CSARDVARESEAFF
TRBV10-2	many	-	TRBJ1-3	TGCGCCAGCAGTGAGTCAAGTGGAGCCGGAAACACCATATATTTT	CASSESSGAGNTIYF
TRBV6-2/TRBV6-3	-	TRBD1	TRBJ2-1	TGTGCCAGCACTTTACTTTTGGGGACAGGAGACAATGAGCAGTTCTTC	CASTLLLGTGDNEQFF
TRBV6-5	many	-	TRBJ2-1	TGTGCCACCGCCCCCACCTGGTCTTCCTACAATGAGCAGTTCTTC	CATAPTWSSYNEQFF
TRBV6-5	many	TRBD1	TRBJ1-1	TGTGCCAGCAGCCTGACAGGGGACACTGAAGCTTTCTTT	CASSLTGDTEAFF
TRBV10-1	many	TRBD1	TRBJ1-5	TGCGCCACCGTTGACAGGGAGGATAGCAATCAGCCCCAGCATTTT	CATVDREDSNQPQHF
TRBV7-2	many	-	TRBJ2-4	TGTGCCAGCAGCTTTAACCCCCTAGCCAAAAACATTCAGTACTTC	CASSFNPLAKNIQYF
TRBV5-6	many	-	TRBJ2-5	TGTGCCAGCAGCTTGTCCCGTGTTCGACAGGTCCAAGAGACCCAGTACTTC	CASSLSRVRQVQETQYF
TRBV7-9	few	TRBD1	TRBJ1-1	TGTGCCAGCAGCTTCCTTACAGGGGCAGGCACTGAAGCTTTCTTT	CASSFLTGAGTEAFF
TRBV6-5	many	-	TRBJ2-1	TGTGCCAGCAGGCGACAGGGAGGTGGCGATGAGCAGTTCTTC	CASRRQGGGDEQFF
TRBV7-3	many	TRBD1	TRBJ2-1	TGTGCCAGCATACCCCCACAGGGGACTGAGCAGTTCTTC	CASIPPQGTEQFF
TRBV7-2	-	-	TRBJ2-5	TGTGCCAGCAGCTTCTATTTTAGGGGAGAGACCCAGTACTTC	CASSFYFRGETQYF
TRBV5-1	many	-	TRBJ2-7	TGCGCCAGCAGCTGGAGGACCGGCGCCGACGAGCAGTACTTC	CASSWRTGADEQYF
TRBV10-3	many	-	TRBJ2-5	TGTGCCATCAGCCGGGACGGCGGGGTCCTGGAGACCCAGTACTTC	CAISRDGGVLETQYF
TRBV20-1	many	-	TRBJ2-5	TGCAGTGCGGGGTTCCAAGAGACCCAGTACTTC	CSAGFQETQYF
TRBV14	few	-	TRBJ1-2	TGTGCCAGCAGCCAAGTTAACTATGGCTACACCTTC	CASSQVNYGYTF
TRBV5-6	few	TRBD1	TRBJ2-3	TGTGCCAGCAGCCAGACGGGACAGAACACAGATACGCAGTATTTT	CASSQTGQNTDTQYF
TRBV5-1	-	-	TRBJ1-1	TGCGCCAGCAGGGGACAAGAAAACACTGAAGCTTTCTTT	CASRGQENTEAFF
TRBV5-1	many	-	TRBJ2-1	TGCGCCAGCAGCCCAATGCCCCTAACAAACTACAATGAGCAGTTCTTC	CASSPMPLTNYNEQFF
TRBV10-2	many	-	TRBJ1-5	TGCGCCAGCAGTCCGGGACACCTTAGCAATCAGCCCCAGCATTTT	CASSPGHLSNQPQHF
TRBV20-1	-	-	TRBJ2-7	TGCAGTGCTAAGGGCCAGGGGGCGGGGGACGAGCAGTACTTC	CSAKGQGAGDEQYF
TRBV5-6	many	-	TRBJ2-1	TGTGCCAGCAGCCCTACCCTAAAGGCAGGCCAGTTCTTC	CASSPTLKAGQFF
TRBV6-6	many	-	TRBJ2-5	TGTGCCAGCAGTTTGCCTAGCCCAGAGACCCAGTACTTC	CASSLPSPETQYF
TRBV29-1	many	TRBD1	TRBJ2-6	TGCAGCGTTGAAGGACAGGGGGCAGGTGGGGCCAACGTCCTGACTTTC	CSVEGQGAGGANVLTF
TRBV6-2/TRBV6-3	many	-	TRBJ2-7	TGTGCCAGCAGTTACGGCCGGGCCTACGAGCAGTACTTC	CASSYGRAYEQYF
TRBV12-3/TRBV12-4	medium-sized	-	TRBJ1-1	TGTGCCAGCAGTTTAGGACAGGCGAACACTGAAGCTTTCTTT	CASSLGQANTEAFF
TRBV20-1	many	-	TRBJ1-1	TGCAGTGCTAGTACACCGAACACTGAAGCTTTCTTT	CSASTPNTEAFF
TRBV12-3/TRBV12-4	-	-	TRBJ2-5	TGTGCCAGCAGTCGCGGACCAACTATCCAAGAGACCCAGTACTTC	CASSRGPTIQETQYF
TRBV20-1	many	-	TRBJ1-5	TGCAGTGCTAGCGGTGGCTATAGCAATCAGCCCCAGCATTTT	CSASGGYSNQPQHF
TRBV10-3	many	-	TRBJ2-3	TGTGCCACTTGGGGCGGGGAGAGCACAGATACGCAGTATTTT	CATWGGESTDTQYF
TRBV7-2	many	-	TRBJ1-2	TGTGCCAGCAGCACTAACAGCTATGGCTACACCTTC	CASSTNSYGYTF
TRBV7-6	many	-	TRBJ1-3	TGTGCCAGCAGCTTAGTTGAGACACCTGGAAACACCATATATTTT	CASSLVETPGNTIYF
TRBV11-2	many	-	TRBJ2-4	TGTGCCAGCAGCTCCCGATCGACAGGAGGGCAAAACATTCAGTACTTC	CASSSRSTGGQNIQYF
TRBV20-1	-	TRBD1	TRBJ1-4	TGCAGTGCTCCGGGACAGGGGCAGGTGTTTTTT	CSAPGQGQVFF
TRBV20-1	few	-	TRBJ1-5	TGCAGTGCCTCGGCCCCTAGCAATCAGCCCCAGCATTTT	CSASAPSNQPQHF
TRBV6-2/TRBV6-3	many	-	TRBJ1-1	TGTGCCAGCAGTTATCCCCTGAACACTGAAGCTTTCTTT	CASSYPLNTEAFF
TRBV18	-	-	TRBJ1-2	TGTGCCAGCTCACCACGGGCAGACGCTAACTATGGCTACACCTTC	CASSPRADANYGYTF
TRBV5-5	many	TRBD2	TRBJ2-1	TGTGCCAGCAGCTTCGAAGTAGCGGGCTACAATGAGCAGTTCTTC	CASSFEVAGYNEQFF
TRBV6-5	many	TRBD1	TRBJ2-7	TGTGCCAGCAGTTATGGGACAGGGTTCAACGAGCAGTACTTC	CASSYGTGFNEQYF
TRBV20-1	many	TRBD1	TRBJ2-1	TGCAGTGCGCCCCAGCCGGACAGGGGATACTATGAGCAGTTCTTC	CSAPQPDRGYYEQFF
TRBV20-1	many	-	TRBJ1-2	TGCAGTGCTCATCGACAGACTAACTATGGCTACACCTTC	CSAHRQTNYGYTF
TRBV20-1	many	-	TRBJ2-5	TGCAGTGCGCAAGAGGGGACCCAGTACTTC	CSAQEGTQYF
TRBV5-5	many	-	TRBJ1-5	TGTGCCAGCAGCTGGGGGGATCGACAGCCCCAGCATTTT	CASSWGDRQPQHF
TRBV9	once	-	TRBJ2-5	TGTGCTAGCAGCGTAGTAGGCGGCGTCCAAGAGACCCAGTACTTC	CASSVVGGVQETQYF
TRBV6-5	few	-	TRBJ1-6	TGTGCCAGCAGCCCGGACGGACTAAGTTCACCCCTCAACTTT	CASSPDGLSSPLNF
TRBV10-2	many	TRBD1	TRBJ2-3	TGCGCCAGCAGTTCCGGGACAGGGGGCAGAGATACGCAGTATTTT	CASSSGTGGRDTQYF
TRBV29-1	many	-	TRBJ1-2	TGCAGCGTGCACACAATCCAGGGAGGGGATGGCTACACCTTC	CSVHTIQGGDGYTF
TRBV18	many	-	TRBJ1-2	TGTGCCAGCTCACCACAGGTGACAGGCTATGGCTACACCTTC	CASSPQVTGYGYTF